This passage covers 3 T cell receptor beta chains from one sample sequenced in a study of regulatory and conventional T cells in RAG deficiency (TCRdb year 2017). Conventional CD4+ T cells were purified from blood as CD25-low CD127-high cells before genomic DNA extraction. Library preparation used the immunoSEQ multiplex PCR assay. TCRdb retrieved this table from immuneACCESS and kept in-frame rearrangements only. Not all clones are present; in checked studies, unresolved V genes account for under half, and no reason is known for the remainder. The sample table holds approximately 46,000 clones, of which more than 80% were seen once. The ten largest make up 0.51% of the sample. The sample was also reused in another study, on regulatory T cells. The second paper further reports: In the multiplex PCR, 52 forward TRBV primers and 13 reverse TRBJ primers were used, and assay-based and computational corrections were applied for amplification bias.

Sequenced material: CD4+ effector T cells sorted from blood. The receptors were gathered from a human donor in good health.

This chain joins TRBV7-3 and TRBJ2-5; no firm D call. V was clipped by 4 bases and J by 4 bases, with 10 bases between them. The CDR3 consists of 13 residues. CDR1 is SGHTA and CDR2 is FQGTGA in the germline V gene. CDR3 region: CASSSSQGETQYF. CDR3 DNA: TGTGCCAGCAGCTCCTCGCAAGGAGAGACCCAGTACTTC.

This chain joins TRBV7-2 and TRBJ2-1; D is ambiguous. The V gene lost 8 bases and the J gene lost 3 bases, with 14 bases spanning the gap. Germline V gene sequence: CDR1 SGHTA, CDR2 FQGNSA. The CDR3 spans 14 residues. CDR3 region: CASRLDGVYNEQFF. In nucleotides, the CDR3 is TGTGCCAGCCGTTTAGATGGAGTCTACAATGAGCAGTTCTTC.

Points on this clone: The sample has other DNA sequences that encode this CDR3 too. The chain carries TRBV9 and TRBJ1-6; 12 bases fit TRBD1. With V trimmed by 3 bases and J by 8 bases, 9 bases remained unmatched. This CDR3 is built from 17 residues. The germline V gene encodes CDR1 SGDLS and CDR2 YYNGEE. As DNA, the CDR3 is TGTGCCAGCAGCGGGGGGACAGGGGGCGCTTTAGATTCACCCCTCCACTTT. Translating gives CASSGGTGGALDSPLHF.